These 11 T cell receptor beta chains were all obtained from the same sample, sequenced in a study of blood T cells in healthy people across ages. Primers used in a second PCR of about 6 to 11 cycles were a sample-barcoded 5' primer and a J-beta primer mix. TCRdb independently ran MiXCR on the 5' RACE reads; one entry per CDR3 protein. The table records roughly 1.7 million distinct CDR3 sequences, around 36% of them present only once. The sample was blood. The receptors originated from a woman aged 25 to 39 in good health.

This clonotype was found a few times. The J gene is TRBJ1-4, the V gene TRBV6-1, with D perhaps TRBD1 (6 bases). V was trimmed by 8 bases and J by 2 bases, leaving 24 bases between them. The germline gives CDR1 MNHNS, CDR2 SASEGT. The CDR3 is made up of 18 amino acids. The CDR3 DNA reads TGTGCCAGCCACCGGACGGTCACAGGGCTGATGACTAATGAAAAACTGTTTTTT. Its protein product is CASHRTVTGLMTNEKLFF.

CDR3 DNA: TGCAGCGTTGACAGCAGCTCCTACAATGAGCAGTTCTTC. Translated: CSVDSSSYNEQFF. This chain uses TRBV29-1 with TRBJ2-1; D gene uncertain. Germline-derived CDR1 and CDR2 are SQVTM and ANQGSEA. The CDR3 is 13 residues long. With 3 bases removed from V and 0 bases from J, the gap between germline ends came to 6 bases.

The CDR3 spells CASSVAAYNEQFF. CDR3 nucleotide sequence: TGTGCCAGCAGCGTAGCGGCTTACAATGAGCAGTTCTTC. The V and J genes are TRBV9 and TRBJ2-1; the D is unclear. The V gene lost 0 bases and the J gene lost 4 bases, with 5 bases spanning the gap. Germline CDR1 SGDLS, CDR2 YYNGEE. CDR3 length equals 13 residues. Together with reference TRBV9 and TRBJ2-1, the CDR3 gives the full variable domain: DSGVTQTPKHLITATGQRVTLRCSPRSGDLSVYWYQQSLDQGLQFLIQYYNGEERAKGNILERFSAQQFPDLHSELNLSSLELGDSALYFCASSVAAYNEQFFGPGTRLTVL.

With respect to this clonotype: A read error may be the cause here, since a much bigger clone is one base away. V and J are TRBV29-1 and TRBJ2-1; D might be TRBD1 (6 bases). The CDR3 spans 14 residues. Per the germline V gene, CDR1 is SQVTM and CDR2 is ANQGSEA. The CDR3 reads CGVGDTRSYNEQFF. DNA for the CDR3: TGCGGCGTCGGGGACACACGCTCCTACAATGAGCAGTTCTTC.

This chain joins TRBV11-2 and TRBJ2-1, with a weak D call TRBD1 (6 bases). Germline V gene data show CDR1 as SGHAT and CDR2 as FQNNGV. Deletions cut 5 bases from V and 7 bases from J, with 15 bases between. The CDR3 length is 14 residues. The CDR3 spells CASSNTLGANEQFF. Here the CDR3 DNA reads TGTGCCAGCAGCAATACGCTGGGGGCAAATGAGCAGTTCTTC.

This clonotype came up many times. The V gene is TRBV20-1, the J gene TRBJ2-5; the D gene is possibly TRBD2 (5 bases). The CDR3 loop spans 14 amino acids. CDR1 DFQATT and CDR2 SNEGSKA come from the germline V gene (reference sequence). Trimming removed 0 bases from V and 2 bases from J, with 10 bases in between. CDR3 protein: CSARDMREQETQYF. CDR3 in DNA: TGCAGTGCTAGAGATATGAGGGAGCAAGAGACCCAGTACTTC.

V gene TRBV7-3 combines with J gene TRBJ2-3; D call uncertain. Looked up from germline, CDR1 is SGHTA and CDR2 is FQGTGA. The CDR3 extends over 15 amino acids. With 4 bases removed from V and 1 base from J, the gap between germline ends came to 12 bases. CDR3 loop: CASSSFSPGTDTQYF. CDR3 bases: TGTGCCAGCAGCTCGTTCTCCCCGGGCACAGATACGCAGTATTTT. Variable domain in full (rest from reference TRBV7-3 and TRBJ2-3): GAGVSQTPSNKVTEKGKYVELRCDPISGHTALYWYRQSLGQGPEFLIYFQGTGAADDSGLPNDRFFAVRPEGSVSTLKIQRTERGDSAVYLCASSSFSPGTDTQYFGPGTRLTVL.

A few counts support this clonotype. The chain joins TRBV20-1 to TRBJ2-1, with 12 bases matching TRBD2. Germline V gene lookup returns CDR1 DFQATT and CDR2 SNEGSKA (reference sequence). The CDR3 is 13 residues long. Trimming cost V 3 bases and J 10 bases; bases outside gene matches: 4. CDR3 residues: CSASGLAGNEQFF. CDR3 nucleotides: TGCAGTGCTAGCGGACTAGCGGGGAACGAGCAGTTCTTC.

The J gene is TRBJ2-4, the V gene TRBV29-1, with 10 bases identical to TRBD1. CDR1 and CDR2 from the germline V gene are SQVTM and ANQGSEA. The CDR3 spans 16 residues. The V segment lost 6 bases and the J segment 4 bases; nucleotides outside the gene matches: 12. The CDR3 region is CSVKPGTGDQKNIQYF. In DNA form, the CDR3 reads TGCAGCGTGAAACCCGGGACAGGGGACCAAAAAAACATTCAGTACTTC.

The chain recombines TRBV20-1 with TRBJ2-3; the D is unclear. Germline CDR1 reads DFQATT; CDR2 reads SNEGSKA (reference sequence). There are 15 residues in the CDR3. V dropped 6 bases and J dropped 2 bases, with 18 bases sitting between them. CDR3 amino acids: CSAPLWTENTDTQYF. The CDR3 bases are TGCAGTGCCCCCCTCTGGACCGAAAACACAGATACGCAGTATTTT.

The chain combines TRBV10-2 with TRBJ2-7, with 15 bases identical to TRBD2. Germline CDR1 reads WSHSY; CDR2 reads SAAADI. Trimming cost V 8 bases and J 0 bases; bases outside gene matches: 8. This CDR3 contains 17 residues. Here the CDR3 DNA reads TGCGCCAGCCTCCCGGGACTAGCGGGGGGACGCTCCTACGAGCAGTACTTC. Translated: CASLPGLAGGRSYEQYF.